The 9 T cell receptor beta chains below come from one sample, sequenced in a study of post-analysis software for immune sequencing data. The study, taken as a whole, reports: Compared with controls, patients had more of about 5 TRBV segments, including TRBV5-6, TRBV5-1 and TRBV20-1.

Unique-molecular-identifier-tagged TCR beta cDNA libraries were used. Each CDR3 protein gets one entry after TCRdb re-called the PCR reads with MiXCR. In the table there are about 760,000 distinct CDR3 sequences, 25% to 30% of which are singletons. Which antigens these TCRs recognize remains unknown. Material for sequencing was blood. These receptors were obtained from a girl under 18 with multiple sclerosis.

The chain uses TRBV3-1 and TRBJ2-7; tentatively, D is TRBD2 (6 bases). The V end was cut by 4 bases, the J end by 3 bases, with 13 bases between. From germline, CDR1 is LGHDT and CDR2 YNNKEL (reference sequence). The CDR3 length is 14 residues. CDR3 region: CASSPEGLNYEQYF. In DNA, the CDR3 is TGTGCCAGCAGCCCTGAGGGACTGAACTACGAGCAGTACTTC.

As concerns this clonotype: This may arise from a read error, as a much more abundant clone is one base away. The chain couples TRBV29-1 to TRBJ2-7; D is uncertain. The CDR3 is 11 residues long. CDR1 and CDR2 (germline): SQVTM, ANQGSEA. The CDR3 here is CSVSSSYGQYF. The CDR3 DNA reads TGCAGCGTTTCGAGCTCCTACGGGCAGTACTTC.

This clonotype has more than one count but fewer than ten. The chain has TRBV11-2 and TRBJ1-1, with TRBD1 identical over 9 bases. The V gene's germline CDR1 is SGHAT and CDR2 FQNNGV. V lost 4 bases to trimming and J lost 3 bases; unmatched junction nucleotides: 6. The length of the CDR3 is 15 residues. The CDR3 here is CASSSRQGVDTEAFF. In nucleotides, the CDR3 is TGTGCCAGCAGCTCCCGACAGGGGGTTGACACTGAAGCTTTCTTT.

For the CDR3, the DNA is TGCAGCGTTGAAAGTCGTACGGGGGGGTACGAGCAGTACTTC. It translates to CSVESRTGGYEQYF. The genes are TRBV29-1 and TRBJ2-7, with 8 positions matching TRBD2. V dropped 2 bases and J dropped 4; count of bases not matched to a gene: 7. Germline V gene sequence: CDR1 SQVTM, CDR2 ANQGSEA. CDR3 length equals 14 residues.

A word on this clonotype: The junction differs from germline at one of its ends, possibly a read error. The V gene is TRBV20-1, the J gene TRBJ2-2, with a weak D call TRBD2 (5 bases). This CDR3 contains 12 residues. Germline V lookup: CDR1 DFQATT, CDR2 SNEGSKA (reference sequence). The CDR3 DNA reads TGCAGTACTAGGGCCGACACCGGGGAGCTGTTTTTT. Translated: CSTRADTGELFF.

CDR3 in DNA: TGCAGCGTCAATCGGGGAAACGAAAAACTGTTTTTT. It specifies CSVNRGNEKLFF. The rearrangement joins TRBV29-1 to TRBJ1-4, with D uncertain. This CDR3 has 12 residues. V lost 6 bases and J 8 bases, leaving 13 bases between the germline ends. Germline assignment: CDR1 SQVTM and CDR2 ANQGSEA.

The sample holds a few counts of this clonotype. The V gene is TRBV7-2, the J gene TRBJ2-3; TRBD2 is a possible D gene (5 bases). In germline, CDR1 is SGHTA, CDR2 FQGNSA. Trimming took 5 bases from V and 4 from J, leaving 16 bases between them. This CDR3 is 15 amino acids long. This CDR3 reads CASSAGDVGADTQYF. The CDR3 DNA sequence: TGTGCCAGCAGCGCGGGTGATGTGGGAGCAGATACGCAGTATTTT. Based on the CDR3 plus reference TRBV7-2 and TRBJ2-3, the full variable domain is GAGVSQSPSNKVTEKGKDVELRCDPISGHTALYWYRQSLGQGLEFLIYFQGNSAPDKSGLPSDRFSAERTGGSVSTLTIQRTQQEDSAVYLCASSAGDVGADTQYFGPGTRLTVL.

This clonotype turned up a few times. This chain links TRBV6-6 with TRBJ1-5; 7 nucleotides align to TRBD1. The junction had 2 bases not matched to a gene; V was cut back by 7 bases and J by 5 bases. This CDR3 is built from 12 residues. Per germline, CDR1 MNHNY and CDR2 SVGAGI (reference sequence). The DNA of the CDR3 is TGTGCCAGCAACAGGGGAGATCAGCCCCAGCATTTT. Its translation is CASNRGDQPQHF.

This clonotype occurred a few times. This rearrangement joins TRBV6-5 to TRBJ2-1; the D gene is possibly TRBD2 (5 bases). There are 12 residues in the CDR3. Per germline, CDR1 MNHEY and CDR2 SVGAGI. V was pared by 5 bases and J by 8 bases, with 10 bases between. The CDR3 region has the DNA TGTGCCAGCAGTACCCGCGGGCATGAGCAGTTCTTC. Its translation is CASSTRGHEQFF.